This T cell receptor beta chain was sequenced for a study of shared clonotypes between healthy human individuals (TCRdb year 2020). Regarding the complete study: A couple of women and a few men aged 18 to 49 years were included in the cohort. For each donor, three plates each were used for CD4 naive and CD4 memory, two plates were used for CD8 naive, and one plate was used for CD8 memory. Blood TCR repertoires of a handful of healthy adults were deeply sequenced to estimate repertoire size and the extent of clonotype sharing between individuals. To increase sequencing depth and limit assay-specific biases, TCR repertoire library preparation and sequencing were carried out by different laboratories using diverse techniques. Between about 0.9 and 8.9 billion PBMCs per donor were obtained by leukapheresis. The paper as a whole reports these results and caveats: Pairwise subsampling indicated that sequencing depth was expected to affect the degree of clonotype sharing among donors. Incomplete sequencing was indicated by rarefaction of sorted-subset datasets, despite the large sequencing depth. Compared with non-shared clonotypes, the clonotypes found in all four sorted-subset donors had higher generation probabilities. Sampling was restricted to blood, and TCR repertoires in tissues likely differ from the TCR repertoires found in blood. The genetic and exposure-history diversity represented was limited by the small number of donors. About 5% of naive CD4, around 3.6% of naive CD8, about 2.4% of memory CD4, and 0.35% to 0.4% of memory CD8 clonotypes were shared across several donors. Larger estimated clonotype richness was generally found for naive subsets than for memory subsets.

Using the deep immunoSEQ assay, TCR CDR3 regions were amplified from genomic DNA by multiplex PCR. Extracted genomic DNA from each cell subset was distributed evenly across all wells of several immunoSEQ 96-well plates, and each plate was treated as a replicate. For sorted subsets, about 210 ng of genomic DNA, equivalent to about 30,000 T cell genomes, went into each replicate PCR. Purified libraries were quantified with a Qubit 3.0 fluorometer, sized on a Bioanalyzer 2100, and re-quantified with the KAPA Library Quantification kit. Every immunoSEQ 96-well plate was sequenced on a separate single-read 150-cycle Illumina NextSeq 550 flow cell. As for the original processing: The immunoSEQ output contained only junctional sequences without quality scores, so filtering could not match that applied to full-length reads. Sequences were annotated with PyIR, a Python wrapper for IgBLAST v1.9, using IMGT germline references to assign V/J genes and CDR3. Reads were filtered out if the reads had weak V/J assignments (E-value above 1e-6), no CDR3, stop codons, out-of-frame junctions, or ambiguous translated residues. V3J clonotypes were defined by identical inferred V gene, J gene, and CDR3 amino acid sequence. Percentage overlap between repertoires was computed as shared unique clonotypes divided by the size of the smaller repertoire. RTK rarefaction, the Chao1 estimator, and Recon v2.1 estimates of unobserved clonotypes were used to assess repertoire richness. Generation probabilities were computed with OLGA for all TCRbeta clonotypes obtained by the gDNA method from four donors. In TCRdb, the immuneACCESS table is reduced to in-frame sequences with V and J assigned. These tables do not hold every clone; where another copy was compared, an unresolved V gene accounts for under half, and the others remain unexplained. For V, J and clone size, that table is used; D and trimming come from the DNA. This sample is represented by around 2,000,000 clones; roughly 94% of them were singletons. The ten largest clones represent 1.2% of the sample.

CDR1 and CDR2, looked up from the germline V gene (reference sequence), are SEHNR and FQNEAQ. Inclusive of the bounding cysteine and phenylalanine, the CDR3 is 16 residues long. The kept DNA is CDR3 alone, 48 bases in frame from the first base. V gives up 5 bases and J gives up 0 bases, and the segment between their germline ends measures 14 bases. In its sample, this clone was seen once. The antigen it recognizes is unknown. No base quality values were provided; no much bigger clone lies one nucleotide off. CD8 naive samples were obtained by positive selection for CCR7 among CD45RO-negative cells, yielding a CD45RA+CCR7+ population from which TemRA cells were excluded. The donors were healthy, HIV-negative adults who had no recently reported acute infections or vaccinations. Every donor was a Caucasian adult living in Nashville, Tennessee, USA. After blood collection by leukapheresis, PBMCs were isolated using Ficoll-Histopaque density gradient centrifugation and then cryopreserved in the vapor phase of liquid nitrogen. Purity and quantity of every magnetically sorted T cell population were checked by analytical flow cytometry. Genomic DNA was isolated from every sorted fraction and measured by UV absorbance on a Nanodrop 2000c.

Sequencing used naive CD8+ T cells sorted from blood. Per the publication, the cell subset or site label means: CD45RA+CCR7+. This clonotype was sampled from a man in his late teens or twenties in good health. Here the chain combines TRBV7-9 and TRBJ1-5, with the D gene not confidently named. CDR3 loop: CASSPMDSTSNQPQHF. The nucleotide sequence reads TGTGCCAGCAGCCCGATGGACTCCACTAGCAATCAGCCCCAGCATTTT.